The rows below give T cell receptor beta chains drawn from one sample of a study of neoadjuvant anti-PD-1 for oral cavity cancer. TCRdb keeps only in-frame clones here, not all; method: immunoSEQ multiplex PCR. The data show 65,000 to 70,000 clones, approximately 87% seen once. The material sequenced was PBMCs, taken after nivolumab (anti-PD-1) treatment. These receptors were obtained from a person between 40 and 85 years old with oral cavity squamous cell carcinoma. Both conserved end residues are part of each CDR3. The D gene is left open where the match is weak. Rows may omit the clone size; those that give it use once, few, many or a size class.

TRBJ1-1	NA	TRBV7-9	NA	TGTGCCAGCAGCGTCTCAGGGGTTCCTGAAGCTTTCTTT	CASSVSGVPEAFF
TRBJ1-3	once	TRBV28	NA	TGTGCCAGCTTGGCATATGGGGCGGGCTTCTCTGGAAACACCATATATTTT	CASLAYGAGFSGNTIYF
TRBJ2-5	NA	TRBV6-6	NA	TGTGCCAGCAAAAAGGGGAAGGAGACCCAGTACTTC	CASKKGKETQYF
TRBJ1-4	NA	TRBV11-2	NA	TGTGCCAGCAGCTTGTCTTCTGGTCTGGGGCTCCAAAATGAAAAACTGTTTTTT	CASSLSSGLGLQNEKLFF
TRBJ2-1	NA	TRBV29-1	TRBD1	TGCAGCGGGAGGACAGGAGCTACCTACAATGAGCAGTTCTTC	CSGRTGATYNEQFF
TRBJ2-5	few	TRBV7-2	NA	TGTGCCAGCAGCCGGGACCCTGGGGAGACCCAGTACTTC	CASSRDPGETQYF
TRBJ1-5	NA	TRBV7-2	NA	TGTGCCAGCAGCCCAGGTTATAGCAATCAGCCCCAGCATTTT	CASSPGYSNQPQHF
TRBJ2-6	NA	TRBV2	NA	TGTGCCAGCAGGAGGACCGTTTCTGGGGCCAACGTCCTGACTTTC	CASRRTVSGANVLTF
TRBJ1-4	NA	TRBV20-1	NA	TGCAGTGCTCTCACCCGGGGAAAACTGTTTTTT	CSALTRGKLFF
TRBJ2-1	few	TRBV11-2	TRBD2	TGTGCCAGCAGCCGGCGGGGGGGCGAGCAGTTCTTC	CASSRRGGEQFF
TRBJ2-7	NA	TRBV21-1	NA	TGTGCCAGCAGCAAAGCAGGGCTCGCCCCGTCCTACGAGCAGTACTTC	CASSKAGLAPSYEQYF
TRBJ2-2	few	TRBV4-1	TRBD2	TGCGCCAGCAGCCACCTCGGGAGGGCGAACACCGGGGAGCTGTTTTTT	CASSHLGRANTGELFF
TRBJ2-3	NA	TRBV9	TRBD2	TGTGCCAGCAGCGTAGCTAGCGGGACAGATACGCAGTATTTT	CASSVASGTDTQYF
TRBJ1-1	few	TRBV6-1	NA	TGTGCCAGCACACGCAACACTGAAGCTTTCTTT	CASTRNTEAFF
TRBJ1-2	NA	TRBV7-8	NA	TGTGCCAGCAGCCCGAGATGGAGTCCTCCCTATGGCTACACCTTC	CASSPRWSPPYGYTF
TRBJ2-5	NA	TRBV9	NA	TGTGCCAGCAGCGCGCGCCCCACGGAGACCCAGTACTTC	CASSARPTETQYF
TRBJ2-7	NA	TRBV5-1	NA	TGCGCCAGCAGCTTGGTTCCCGGGGCCACCTACGAGCAGTACTTC	CASSLVPGATYEQYF
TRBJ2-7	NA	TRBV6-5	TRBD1	TGTGCCAGCAGTTATGGCAGGGGGACCTACGAGCAGTACTTC	CASSYGRGTYEQYF
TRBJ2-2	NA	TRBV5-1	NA	TGCGCCAGCAGCTTGTGGGCAGGGCGAACTGGGGAGCTGTTTTTT	CASSLWAGRTGELFF
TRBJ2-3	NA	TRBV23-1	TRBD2	TGCGCCAGCAGTCACCCGGGGGGAGGGCGGGACCCTTGGCCCGATACGCAGTATTTT	CASSHPGGGRDPWPDTQYF
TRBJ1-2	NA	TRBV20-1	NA	TGCAGTGCTAGGGGAATCTCAGGCTACACCTTC	CSARGISGYTF
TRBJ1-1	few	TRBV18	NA	TGTGCCAGCTCACCACCGAGCGTCTGGGCAACTGAAGCTTTCTTT	CASSPPSVWATEAFF
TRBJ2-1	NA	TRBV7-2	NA	TGTGCCAGCAGCCGGCGGAGTGAGCAGTTCTTC	CASSRRSEQFF
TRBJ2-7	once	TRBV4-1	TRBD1	TGCGCCAGCAGCCAAGGACTAAGGACAGGATACTACGAGCAGTACTTC	CASSQGLRTGYYEQYF
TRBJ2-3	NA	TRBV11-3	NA	TGTGCCAGCAGTCAAGTGGGGGACACCACAGATACGCAGTATTTT	CASSQVGDTTDTQYF
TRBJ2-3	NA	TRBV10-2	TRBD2	TGCGCCAGCAGAGTTTCTAGCGGGGCTAGCACAGATACGCAGTATTTT	CASRVSSGASTDTQYF
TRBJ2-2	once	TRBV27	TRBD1	TGTGCCAGCAGCGCCAACCGGGACAGGACTCCCGGGGAGCTGTTTTTT	CASSANRDRTPGELFF
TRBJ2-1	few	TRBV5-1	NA	TGCGCCAGCAGCTCGACAATCAGGTCCCGCAATGAGCAGTTCTTC	CASSSTIRSRNEQFF
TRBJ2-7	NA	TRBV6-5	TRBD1	TGTGCCAGCAGTCGGACAGGGTACCGGAACGAGCAGTACTTC	CASSRTGYRNEQYF
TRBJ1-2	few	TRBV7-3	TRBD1	TGTGCCAGCAGCCAAGGGGCAGGGGGCCTTTCCTATGGCTACACCTTC	CASSQGAGGLSYGYTF
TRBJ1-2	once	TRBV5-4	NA	TGTGCCAGCAGCTCGCTGACGGGAGGCTACACCTTC	CASSSLTGGYTF
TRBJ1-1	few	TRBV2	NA	TGTGCCAGCATTGAAGATAAGAACACTGAAGCTTTCTTT	CASIEDKNTEAFF
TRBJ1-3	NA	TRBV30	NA	TGTGCCTGGAATCGCCGCTCTGGAAACACCATATATTTT	CAWNRRSGNTIYF
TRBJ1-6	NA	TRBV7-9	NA	TGTGCCAGCAATAAGGGGGGGGGCTCTTACAATTCACCCCTCCACTTT	CASNKGGGSYNSPLHF
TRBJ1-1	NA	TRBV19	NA	TGTGCCAGTAGTCCAGACCCATGGTCGAACACTGAAGCTTTCTTT	CASSPDPWSNTEAFF
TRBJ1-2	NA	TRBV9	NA	TGTGCCAGCAGCGAGCCCGTTGACAGAAAAAACTATGGCTACACCTTC	CASSEPVDRKNYGYTF
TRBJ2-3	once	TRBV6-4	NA	TGTGCCAGCAGCTGGGATAGTAGCACAGATACGCAGTATTTT	CASSWDSSTDTQYF
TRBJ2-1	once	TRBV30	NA	TGTGCCTGGAGTGTATCGGGTTATGAGCAGTTCTTC	CAWSVSGYEQFF
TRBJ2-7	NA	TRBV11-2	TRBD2	TGTGCCAGCAGCTTAGTTGGGGTTTCTAGCGGCACCGCAGTGAAGCAGTACTTC	CASSLVGVSSGTAVKQYF
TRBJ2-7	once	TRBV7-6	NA	TGTGCCAGCAGCTTTCGGTACGGACAGCCCTACGAGCAGTACTTC	CASSFRYGQPYEQYF